This T cell receptor (beta chain) was identified in a study of T cells in Graves' hyperthyroidism and ophthalmopathy. Study as a whole: Any treatment followed the collection of peripheral blood at initial diagnosis. Study conclusions and caveats: In the analysis, a 13 V-J model separated ophthalmopathy from stable hyperthyroidism. Blood samples included most of the expanded thyroid clonotypes exceeding 0.001.

Diagnoses rested on clinical symptoms, serum thyroxine and TRAb, thyroid ultrasound and orbital computed tomography. This CDR3 has 14 residues. Trimming removed 6 bases from V and 1 base from J, with 9 bases in between. CDR1 is MNHNS and CDR2 is SASEGT in the germline V gene. At least ten counts were recorded for this clonotype. Its antigen is not identified. RNA transcripts yielded amplified TCR beta CDR3 regions. A set of HTBI primers served as the primers for a first-round RT-PCR of the TCR CDR3. TCRdb re-called the multiplex PCR reads through MiXCR, storing one row per CDR3 protein. The table includes fewer than 350,000 distinct CDR3 sequences, around a sixth detected once.

The sequenced sample was blood. The TCR comes from a middle-aged woman with Graves' ophthalmopathy. J is TRBJ2-2 and V is TRBV6-1; D may be TRBD1 (5 bases). CDR3 sequence: CASRAQGNTGELFF. In nucleotides, the CDR3 is TGTGCCAGCAGGGCCCAGGGGAACACCGGGGAGCTGTTTTTT.